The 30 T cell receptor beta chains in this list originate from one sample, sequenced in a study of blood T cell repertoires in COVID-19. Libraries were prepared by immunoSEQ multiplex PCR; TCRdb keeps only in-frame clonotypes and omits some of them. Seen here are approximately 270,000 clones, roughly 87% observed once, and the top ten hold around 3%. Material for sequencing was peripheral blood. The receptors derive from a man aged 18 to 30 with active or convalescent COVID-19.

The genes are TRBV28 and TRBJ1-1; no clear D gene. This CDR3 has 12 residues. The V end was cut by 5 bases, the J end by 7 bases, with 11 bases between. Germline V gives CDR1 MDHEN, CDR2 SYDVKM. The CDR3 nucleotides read TGTGCCAGCAGTCGTGACATTAATGAAGCTTTCTTT. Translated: CASSRDINEAFF. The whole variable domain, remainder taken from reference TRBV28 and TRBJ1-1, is DVKVTQSSRYLVKRTGEKVFLECVQDMDHENMFWYRQDPGLGLRLIYFSYDVKMKEKGDIPEGYSVSREKKERFSLILESASTNQTSMYLCASSRDINEAFFGQGTRLTVV.

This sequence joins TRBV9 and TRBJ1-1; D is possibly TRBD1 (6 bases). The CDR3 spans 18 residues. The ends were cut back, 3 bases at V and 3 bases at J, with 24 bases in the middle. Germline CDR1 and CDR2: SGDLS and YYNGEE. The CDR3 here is CASSARAKVGGRDTEAFF. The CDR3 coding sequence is TGTGCCAGCAGCGCCAGAGCAAAAGTAGGGGGTCGGGACACTGAAGCTTTCTTT.

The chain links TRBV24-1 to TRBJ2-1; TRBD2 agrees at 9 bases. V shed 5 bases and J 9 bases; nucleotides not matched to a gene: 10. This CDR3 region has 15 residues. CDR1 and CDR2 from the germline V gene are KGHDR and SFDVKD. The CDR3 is CATSVVVAGDGEQFF. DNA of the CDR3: TGTGCCACCAGTGTCGTGGTAGCGGGGGACGGTGAGCAGTTCTTC.

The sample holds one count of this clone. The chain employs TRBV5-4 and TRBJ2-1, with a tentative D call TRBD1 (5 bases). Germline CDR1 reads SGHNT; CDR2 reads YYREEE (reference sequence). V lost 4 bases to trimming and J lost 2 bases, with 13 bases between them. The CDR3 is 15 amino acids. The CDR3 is CASSNKRGAYNEQFF. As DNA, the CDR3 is TGTGCCAGCAGCAATAAAAGGGGCGCCTACAATGAGCAGTTCTTC.

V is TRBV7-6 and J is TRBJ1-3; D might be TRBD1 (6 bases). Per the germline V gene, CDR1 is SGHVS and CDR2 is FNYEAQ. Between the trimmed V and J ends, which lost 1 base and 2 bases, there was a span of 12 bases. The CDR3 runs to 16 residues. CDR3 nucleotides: TGTGCCAGCAGCTTAGACGAACAGGGCGCTGGAAACACCATATATTTT. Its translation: CASSLDEQGAGNTIYF.

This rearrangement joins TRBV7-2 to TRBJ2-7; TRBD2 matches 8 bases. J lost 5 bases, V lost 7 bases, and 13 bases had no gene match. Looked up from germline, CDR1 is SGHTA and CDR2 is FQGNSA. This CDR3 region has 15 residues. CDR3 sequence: CASTPRLGLGHEQYF. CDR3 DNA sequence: TGTGCCAGCACCCCCCGACTGGGACTAGGACACGAGCAGTACTTC.

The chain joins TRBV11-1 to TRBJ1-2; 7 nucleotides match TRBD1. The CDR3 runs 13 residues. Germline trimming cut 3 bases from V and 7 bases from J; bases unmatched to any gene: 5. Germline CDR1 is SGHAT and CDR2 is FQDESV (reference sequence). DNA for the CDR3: TGTGCCAGCAGCTTTGCGACAGGGTCTGGCTACACCTTC. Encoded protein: CASSFATGSGYTF.

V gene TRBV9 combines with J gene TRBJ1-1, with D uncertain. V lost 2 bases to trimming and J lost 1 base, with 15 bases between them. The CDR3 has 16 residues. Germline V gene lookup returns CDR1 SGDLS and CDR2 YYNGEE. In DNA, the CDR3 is TGTGCCAGCAGCGTCGACCACGGACTCCAGAACACTGAAGCTTTCTTT. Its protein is CASSVDHGLQNTEAFF.

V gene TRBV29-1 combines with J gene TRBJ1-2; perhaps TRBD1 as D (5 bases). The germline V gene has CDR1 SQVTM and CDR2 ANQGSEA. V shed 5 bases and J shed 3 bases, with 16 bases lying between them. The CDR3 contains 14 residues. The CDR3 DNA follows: TGCAGCGTTAACGACGGGGGAGGCCACTATGGCTACACCTTC. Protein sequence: CSVNDGGGHYGYTF. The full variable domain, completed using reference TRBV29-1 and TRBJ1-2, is SAVISQKPSRDICQRGTSLTIQCQVDSQVTMMFWYRQQPGQSLTLIATANQGSEATYESGFVIDKFPISRPNLTFSTLTVSNMSPEDSSIYLCSVNDGGGHYGYTFGSGTRLTVV.

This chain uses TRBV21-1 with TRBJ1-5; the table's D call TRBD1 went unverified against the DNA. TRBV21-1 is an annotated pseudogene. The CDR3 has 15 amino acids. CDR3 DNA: TGTGCCAGCAGCAAATGGGGACAGCGCCTAGGACCCCAGCATTTT. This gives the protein CASSKWGQRLGPQHF.

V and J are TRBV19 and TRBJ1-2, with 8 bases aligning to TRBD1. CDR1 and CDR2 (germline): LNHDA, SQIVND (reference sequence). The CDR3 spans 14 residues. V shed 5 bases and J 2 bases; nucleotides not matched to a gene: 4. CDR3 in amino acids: CASSGRTGNYGYTF. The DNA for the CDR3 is TGTGCCAGTAGTGGGAGGACAGGGAACTATGGCTACACCTTC.

DNA for the CDR3: TGTGCCACCAGTGACCCAGGACAGATCCCCCGCTACACCTTC. This translates into CATSDPGQIPRYTF. The chain has TRBV24-1 and TRBJ1-2; possible D gene TRBD1, 6 bases. The germline V and J ends were trimmed by 4 bases and 9 bases, with 17 bases remaining between them. CDR3 length: 14 amino acids. Germline lookup yields CDR1 KGHDR and CDR2 SFDVKD.

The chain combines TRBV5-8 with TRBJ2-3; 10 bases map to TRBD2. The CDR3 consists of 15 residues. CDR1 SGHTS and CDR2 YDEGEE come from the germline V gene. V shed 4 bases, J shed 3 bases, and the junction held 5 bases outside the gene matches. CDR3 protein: CASSPGLAWTDTQYF. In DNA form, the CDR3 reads TGTGCCAGCAGCCCGGGACTAGCGTGGACAGATACGCAGTATTTT.

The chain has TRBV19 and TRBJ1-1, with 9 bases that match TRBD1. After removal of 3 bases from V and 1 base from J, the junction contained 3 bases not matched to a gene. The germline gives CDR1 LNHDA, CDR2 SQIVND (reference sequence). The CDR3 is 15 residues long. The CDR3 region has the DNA TGTGCCAGTAGTATCAAGGGACAGGGGAACACTGAAGCTTTCTTT. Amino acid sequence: CASSIKGQGNTEAFF. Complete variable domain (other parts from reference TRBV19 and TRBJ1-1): DGGITQSPKYLFRKEGQNVTLSCEQNLNHDAMYWYRQDPGQGLRLIYYSQIVNDFQKGDIAEGYSVSREKKESFPLTVTSAQKNPTAFYLCASSIKGQGNTEAFFGQGTRLTVV.

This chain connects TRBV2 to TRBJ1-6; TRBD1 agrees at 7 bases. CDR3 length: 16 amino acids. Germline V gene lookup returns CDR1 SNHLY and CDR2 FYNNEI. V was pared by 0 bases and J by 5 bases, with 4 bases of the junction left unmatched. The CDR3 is CASSEALGTDNSPLHF. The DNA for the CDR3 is TGTGCCAGCAGTGAAGCGCTTGGGACAGATAATTCACCCCTCCACTTT.

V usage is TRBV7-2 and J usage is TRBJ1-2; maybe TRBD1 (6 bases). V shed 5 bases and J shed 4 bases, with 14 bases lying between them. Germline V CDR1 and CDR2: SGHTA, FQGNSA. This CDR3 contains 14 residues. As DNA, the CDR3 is TGTGCCAGCAGCCCGAGTTACAGGGTCTATGGCTACACCTTC. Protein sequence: CASSPSYRVYGYTF.

DNA of the CDR3: TGTGCCAGCAGCTTAGTACGACAGGGGCGTAGCAATCAGCCCCAGCATTTT. It encodes CASSLVRQGRSNQPQHF. The gene calls are TRBV7-8 and TRBJ1-5; 8 positions match TRBD1. J lost 0 bases, V lost 1 base, and 5 bases had no gene match. Looked up from germline, CDR1 is SGHVS and CDR2 is FQNEAQ. The CDR3 spans 17 residues.

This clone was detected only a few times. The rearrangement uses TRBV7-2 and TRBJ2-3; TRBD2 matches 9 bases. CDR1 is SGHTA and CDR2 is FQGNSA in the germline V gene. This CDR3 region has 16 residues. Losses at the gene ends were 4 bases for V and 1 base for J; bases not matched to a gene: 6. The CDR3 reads CASSSGLASRTDTQYF. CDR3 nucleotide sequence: TGTGCCAGCAGCTCGGGACTAGCATCCCGCACAGATACGCAGTATTTT.

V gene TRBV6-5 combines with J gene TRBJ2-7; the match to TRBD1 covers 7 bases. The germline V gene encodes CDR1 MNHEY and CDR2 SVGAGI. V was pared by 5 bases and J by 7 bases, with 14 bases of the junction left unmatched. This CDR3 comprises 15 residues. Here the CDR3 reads CASSTIDRVVGEQYF. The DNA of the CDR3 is TGTGCCAGCAGTACCATTGACAGGGTCGTAGGGGAGCAGTACTTC.

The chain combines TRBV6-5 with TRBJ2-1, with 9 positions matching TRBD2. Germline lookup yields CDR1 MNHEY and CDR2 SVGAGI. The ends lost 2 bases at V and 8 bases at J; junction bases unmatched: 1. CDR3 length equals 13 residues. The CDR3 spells CASSYRTSDEQFF. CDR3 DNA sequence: TGTGCCAGCAGTTACAGGACTAGCGATGAGCAGTTCTTC.

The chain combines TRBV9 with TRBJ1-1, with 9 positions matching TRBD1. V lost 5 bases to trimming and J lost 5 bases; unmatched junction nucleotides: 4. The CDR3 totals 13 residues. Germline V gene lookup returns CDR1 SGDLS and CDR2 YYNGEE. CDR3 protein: CASRGQGRTEAFF. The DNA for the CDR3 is TGTGCCAGCAGGGGACAGGGACGGACTGAAGCTTTCTTT.

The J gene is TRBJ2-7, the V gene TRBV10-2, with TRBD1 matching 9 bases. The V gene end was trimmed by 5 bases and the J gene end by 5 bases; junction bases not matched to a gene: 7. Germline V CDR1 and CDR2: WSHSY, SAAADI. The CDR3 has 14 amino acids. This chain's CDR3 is CASSQTGGNDEQYF. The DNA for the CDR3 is TGCGCCAGCAGTCAGACAGGGGGAAACGACGAGCAGTACTTC.

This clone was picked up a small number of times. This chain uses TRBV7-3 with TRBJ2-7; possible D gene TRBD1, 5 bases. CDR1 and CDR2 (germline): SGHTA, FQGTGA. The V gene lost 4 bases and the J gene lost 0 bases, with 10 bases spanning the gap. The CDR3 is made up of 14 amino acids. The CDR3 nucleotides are TGTGCCAGCAGCTGGGCACAGGTCTCCTACGAGCAGTACTTC. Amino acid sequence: CASSWAQVSYEQYF.

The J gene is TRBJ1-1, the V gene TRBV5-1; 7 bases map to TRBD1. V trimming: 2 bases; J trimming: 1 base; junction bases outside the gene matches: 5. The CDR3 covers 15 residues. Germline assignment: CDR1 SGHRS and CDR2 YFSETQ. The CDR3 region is CASSLQGPENTEAFF. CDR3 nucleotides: TGCGCCAGCAGCTTACAGGGGCCAGAGAACACTGAAGCTTTCTTT.

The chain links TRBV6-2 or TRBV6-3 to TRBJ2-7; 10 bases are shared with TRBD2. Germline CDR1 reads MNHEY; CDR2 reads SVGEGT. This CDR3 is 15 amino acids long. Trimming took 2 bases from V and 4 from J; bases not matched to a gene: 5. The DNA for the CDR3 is TGTGCCAGCAGTTACGGGTTAGCGGGAGGATACGAGCAGTACTTC. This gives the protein CASSYGLAGGYEQYF.

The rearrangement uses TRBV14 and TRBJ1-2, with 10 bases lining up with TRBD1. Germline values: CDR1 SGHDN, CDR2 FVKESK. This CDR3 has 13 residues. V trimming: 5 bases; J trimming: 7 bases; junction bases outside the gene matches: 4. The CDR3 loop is CASSRGQGFGYTF. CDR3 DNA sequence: TGTGCCAGCAGCAGGGGACAGGGGTTTGGCTACACCTTC.

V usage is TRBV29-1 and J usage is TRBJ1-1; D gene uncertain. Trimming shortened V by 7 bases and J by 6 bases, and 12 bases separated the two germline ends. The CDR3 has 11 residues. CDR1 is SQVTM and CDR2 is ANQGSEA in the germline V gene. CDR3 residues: CSGREGAEAFF. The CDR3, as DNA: TGCAGCGGGAGGGAGGGCGCTGAAGCTTTCTTT.

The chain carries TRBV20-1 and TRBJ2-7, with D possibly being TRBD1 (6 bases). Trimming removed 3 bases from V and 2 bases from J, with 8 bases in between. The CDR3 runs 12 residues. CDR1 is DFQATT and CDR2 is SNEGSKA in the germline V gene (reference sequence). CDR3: CSASRQAYEQYF. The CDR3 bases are TGCAGTGCTAGTAGACAGGCCTACGAGCAGTACTTC.

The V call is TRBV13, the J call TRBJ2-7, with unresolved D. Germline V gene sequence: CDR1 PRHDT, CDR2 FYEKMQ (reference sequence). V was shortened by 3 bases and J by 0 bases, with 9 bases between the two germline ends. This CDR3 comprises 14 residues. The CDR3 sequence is CASSFTRSSYEQYF. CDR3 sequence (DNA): TGTGCCAGCAGCTTTACCCGGTCCTCCTACGAGCAGTACTTC. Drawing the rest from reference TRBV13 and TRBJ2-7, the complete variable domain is AAGVIQSPRHLIKEKRETATLKCYPIPRHDTVYWYQQGPGQDPQFLISFYEKMQSDKGSIPDRFSAQQFSDYHSELNMSSLELGDSALYFCASSFTRSSYEQYFGPGTRLTVT.

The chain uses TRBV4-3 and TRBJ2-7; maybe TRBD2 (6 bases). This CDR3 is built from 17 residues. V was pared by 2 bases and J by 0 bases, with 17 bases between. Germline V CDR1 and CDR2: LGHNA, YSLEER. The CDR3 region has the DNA TGCGCCAGCAGCCAATGGAATGGGGGGTCACTCTCCTACGAGCAGTACTTC. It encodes CASSQWNGGSLSYEQYF.